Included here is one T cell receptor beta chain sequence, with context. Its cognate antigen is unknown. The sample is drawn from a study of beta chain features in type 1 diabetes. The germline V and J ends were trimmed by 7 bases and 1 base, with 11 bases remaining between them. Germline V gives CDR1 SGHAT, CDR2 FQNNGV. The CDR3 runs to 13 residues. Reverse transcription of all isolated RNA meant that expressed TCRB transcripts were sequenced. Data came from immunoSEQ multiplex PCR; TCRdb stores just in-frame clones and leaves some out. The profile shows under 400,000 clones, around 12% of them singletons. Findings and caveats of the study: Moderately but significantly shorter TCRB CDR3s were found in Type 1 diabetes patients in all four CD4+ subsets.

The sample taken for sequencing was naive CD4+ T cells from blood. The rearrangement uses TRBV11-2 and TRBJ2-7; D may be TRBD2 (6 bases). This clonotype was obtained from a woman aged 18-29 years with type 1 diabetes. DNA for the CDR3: TGTGCCAGCAAGCGGGCCTCTTCCTACGAGCAGTACTTC. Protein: CASKRASSYEQYF. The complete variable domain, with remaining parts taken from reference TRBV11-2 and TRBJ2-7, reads EAGVAQSPRYKIIEKRQSVAFWCNPISGHATLYWYQQILGQGPKLLIQFQNNGVVDDSQLPKDRFSAERLKGVDSTLKIQPAKLEDSAVYLCASKRASSYEQYFGPGTRLTVT.